Many counts were recorded for the clone carrying this T cell receptor beta chain. The entry originates in a study of regulatory T cells in long-lasting Graves disease. Investigators prepared the TCR beta libraries by applying iRepertoire HTBI primers and Arm-PCR of CDR3 regions. TCRdb fed the multiplex PCR reads into MiXCR, producing one record per CDR3 protein. Of roughly 610,000 distinct CDR3 sequences listed, roughly 15% are singletons. Trimming took off 2 bases at V and 5 bases at J, with 9 bases between the two ends. This CDR3 is built from 13 residues. The time point was: newly diagnosed GD, antithyroid drugs for less than 3 months. Isolated PBMC RNA provided the starting material for the TCR library. The same sample was also studied in work on T cells in Graves' hyperthyroidism and ophthalmopathy.

The specimen comprised peripheral blood mononuclear cells (PBMCs), sampled at new diagnosis, from a patient treated with antithyroid drugs. This clonotype originated in a man younger than 35 with Graves disease. V and J are TRBV12-3 or TRBV12-4 and TRBJ2-5; no clear D gene. CDR3 sequence reads: CASSLSYGETQYF. The CDR3 DNA reads TGTGCCAGCAGTTTATCGTATGGTGAGACCCAGTACTTC.